Listed here are 10 T cell receptor beta chains from one sample, sequenced in a study of blood T cell repertoires in COVID-19. Sequencing used immunoSEQ multiplex PCR; TCRdb keeps in-frame clones, though not all of them. Of about 170,000 clones listed, more than 85% are singletons. Sequencing was performed on peripheral blood. These receptors all stem from a man aged 50 to 59 with acute or convalescent COVID-19.

There are a few counts of this clone. This chain joins TRBV24-1 and TRBJ2-2; a weak D match, TRBD2 (5 bases). V lost 5 bases, J lost 6 bases, and 9 bases lay in between. This CDR3 comprises 13 residues. Germline V CDR1 and CDR2: KGHDR, SFDVKD. The CDR3 nucleotides are TGTGCCACCAGTGGAGGGAGCGCCGGGGAGCTGTTTTTT. As protein: CATSGGSAGELFF.

This clone came up once. The V call is TRBV7-2, the J call TRBJ1-2, with D unclear. Germline lookup yields CDR1 SGHTA and CDR2 FQGNSA. The CDR3 spans 16 residues. The V end lost 1 base, the J end lost 8 bases, and 20 bases lay between the germline ends. CDR3 coding DNA: TGTGCCAGCAGCTTAGGGGTTTTGGTGGAGCAATGGGGCTACACCTTC. Protein: CASSLGVLVEQWGYTF.

The chain is built from TRBV19 and TRBJ2-1, with TRBD2 matching 12 bases. Germline V gene sequence: CDR1 LNHDA, CDR2 SQIVND (reference sequence). The CDR3 has 18 amino acids. V gave up 7 bases and J gave up 2 bases; unmatched junction bases: 12. CDR3 DNA sequence: TGTGCCAGTACCCTACTGTGGACTAGCGGGAATGCCTACAATGAGCAGTTCTTC. Translation gives CASTLLWTSGNAYNEQFF.

The genes are TRBV19 and TRBJ2-3; the match to TRBD2 covers 7 bases. The CDR3 is made up of 16 amino acids. Germline CDR1 reads LNHDA; CDR2 reads SQIVND (reference sequence). The ends lost 5 bases at V and 2 bases at J; junction bases unmatched: 10. In nucleotides, the CDR3 is TGTGCCAGTAGTTACCGGGACTACGCTTACACAGATACGCAGTATTTT. It codes for CASSYRDYAYTDTQYF.

This chain links TRBV10-3 with TRBJ2-1, with 14 bases matching TRBD2. CDR1 and CDR2 from the germline V gene are ENHRY and SYGVKD. The CDR3 length is 17 residues. The ends lost 4 bases at V and 2 bases at J; junction bases unmatched: 4. In nucleotides, the CDR3 is TGTGCCATCAGTGCCGGGACTAGCGGGGGCCCCTACAATGAGCAGTTCTTC. Protein: CAISAGTSGGPYNEQFF.

Note on this clone: Distinct nucleotide sequences in the sample also encode this CDR3. This rearrangement joins TRBV19 to TRBJ1-5, with D possibly TRBD1 on 6 matching bases. The CDR3 totals 14 residues. Germline V gene data show CDR1 as LNHDA and CDR2 as SQIVND (reference sequence). V was clipped by 6 bases and J by 2 bases, with 11 bases between them. In DNA form, the CDR3 reads TGTGCCAGTAGCCAGACAGGAGGCAATCAGCCCCAGCATTTT. It codes for CASSQTGGNQPQHF.

The genes are TRBV18 and TRBJ1-4; no definite D call. V was pared by 0 bases and J by 8 bases, with 10 bases between. Germline loops: CDR1 KGHSH, CDR2 LQKENI. This CDR3 spans 14 amino acids. The CDR3 here is CASSPPAEEEKLFF. The CDR3 DNA is TGTGCCAGCTCACCACCGGCTGAAGAAGAAAAACTGTTTTTT. Variable domain in full (rest from reference TRBV18 and TRBJ1-4): NAGVMQNPRHLVRRRGQEARLRCSPMKGHSHVYWYRQLPEEGLKFMVYLQKENIIDESGMPKERFSAEFPKEGPSILRIQQVVRGDSAAYFCASSPPAEEEKLFFGSGTQLSVL.

V and J are TRBV2 and TRBJ1-5; D remains ambiguous. The CDR3 sequence is 16 residues long. The ends were cut back, 4 bases at V and 0 bases at J, with 13 bases in the middle. CDR1 and CDR2 (germline): SNHLY, FYNNEI. For the CDR3, the DNA is TGTGCCAGCAGTGCCACAGAGAGATATAGCAATCAGCCCCAGCATTTT. Protein product: CASSATERYSNQPQHF. Filled out from reference TRBV2 and TRBJ1-5, the complete variable domain reads EPEVTQTPSHQVTQMGQEVILRCVPISNHLYFYWYRQILGQKVEFLVSFYNNEISEKSEIFDDQFSVERPDGSNFTLKIRSTKLEDSAMYFCASSATERYSNQPQHFGDGTRLSIL.

A single count supports this clone. V usage is TRBV27 and J usage is TRBJ1-1; 10 bases agree with TRBD1. Germline V gene lookup returns CDR1 MNHEY and CDR2 SMNVEV (reference sequence). There are 16 residues in the CDR3. Losses at the gene ends were 5 bases for V and 0 bases for J; bases not matched to a gene: 6. The DNA for the CDR3 is TGTGCCAGCAGTCCGGGACAGGGGTCCATGAACACTGAAGCTTTCTTT. This gives the protein CASSPGQGSMNTEAFF.

The chain combines TRBV6-1 with TRBJ1-2; 11 bases are shared with TRBD1. This CDR3 spans 17 amino acids. V gave up 6 bases and J gave up 0 bases; unmatched junction bases: 9. Germline loops: CDR1 MNHNS, CDR2 SASEGT. The chain's CDR3 is CASREPGQGGTNYGYTF. Written as DNA, the CDR3 is TGTGCCAGCAGAGAACCGGGACAGGGGGGGACTAACTATGGCTACACCTTC.